Shown below are 11 T cell receptor beta chains from a single sample sequenced in a study of cytomegalovirus exposure and HLA in healthy donors. Primers included in the PCR were 60 Vbeta and 13 Jbeta primers. The assay was immunoSEQ multiplex PCR, and TCRdb's table has in-frame clones only and misses some. The repertoire holds 200,000 to 250,000 clones, with approximately 79% as singletons. The sequenced material came from PBMCs. The receptor source for this set is a man aged 45-65 years in good health and CMV-seronegative.

J is TRBJ2-7 and V is TRBV27; 10 bases line up with TRBD2. The CDR3 totals 16 residues. CDR1 is MNHEY, CDR2 SMNVEV, per germline (reference sequence). V shed 7 bases, J shed 2 bases, and the junction held 11 bases outside the gene matches. The DNA of the CDR3 is TGTGCCAGCACCTCCTTGGGAGCGGGAGGGCCCTACGAGCAGTACTTC. Residues: CASTSLGAGGPYEQYF.

The chain combines TRBV5-4 with TRBJ2-7, with 11 bases fitting TRBD1. The CDR3 totals 15 residues. Per the germline V gene, CDR1 is SGHNT and CDR2 is YYREEE (reference sequence). V shed 3 bases and J 1 base; nucleotides not matched to a gene: 3. CDR3 residues: CASSWDRGGSYEQYF. In DNA, the CDR3 is TGTGCCAGCAGCTGGGACAGGGGGGGGTCCTACGAGCAGTACTTC. Drawing the rest from reference TRBV5-4 and TRBJ2-7, the complete variable domain is ETGVTQSPTHLIKTRGQQVTLRCSSQSGHNTVSWYQQALGQGPQFIFQYYREEENGRGNFPPRFSGLQFPNYSSELNVNALELDDSALYLCASSWDRGGSYEQYFGPGTRLTVT.

This rearrangement joins TRBV6-1 to TRBJ2-1, with 9 bases matching TRBD2. This CDR3 is built from 17 residues. J lost 3 bases, V lost 3 bases, and 9 bases had no gene match. Germline CDR1 MNHNS, CDR2 SASEGT. The CDR3 protein is CASSERASGVFYNEQFF. CDR3 in DNA: TGTGCCAGCAGTGAGAGGGCTAGCGGGGTGTTCTACAATGAGCAGTTCTTC.

The rearrangement uses TRBV2 and TRBJ2-7, with TRBD1 as a possible D gene (6 bases). Trimming removed 7 bases from V and 2 bases from J, with 9 bases in between. From germline, CDR1 is SNHLY and CDR2 FYNNEI. This CDR3 spans 12 amino acids. DNA for the CDR3: TGTGCCAGCACCGCAGGGGCCTACGAGCAGTACTTC. It codes for CASTAGAYEQYF.

This chain uses TRBV6-4 with TRBJ2-3, with 8 bases that match TRBD1. Per the germline V gene, CDR1 is MRHNA and CDR2 is SNTAGT. CDR3 length equals 13 residues. V dropped 9 bases and J dropped 1; count of bases not matched to a gene: 3. CDR3 residues: CARGDRRTDTQYF. The CDR3 nucleotides read TGTGCCAGGGGGGACAGGCGCACAGATACGCAGTATTTT.

The chain recombines TRBV6-5 with TRBJ2-4; perhaps TRBD1 as D (7 bases). The CDR3 sequence is 13 residues long. V lost 4 bases and J 8 bases, leaving 12 bases between the germline ends. CDR1 is MNHEY, CDR2 SVGAGI, per germline. The CDR3, as DNA: TGTGCCAGCAGTTCGGACAGGAGGGACATTCAGTACTTC. Encoded protein: CASSSDRRDIQYF.

The chain uses TRBV9 and TRBJ2-3, with TRBD2 matching 9 bases. CDR3 length: 16 amino acids. In germline, CDR1 is SGDLS, CDR2 YYNGEE. J lost 1 base, V lost 3 bases, and 6 bases had no gene match. The CDR3 reads CASSASGTSRTDTQYF. CDR3 coding DNA: TGTGCCAGCAGCGCATCCGGGACTAGCCGCACAGATACGCAGTATTTT.

The V gene is TRBV9, the J gene TRBJ1-2; the match to TRBD1 covers 8 bases. Unmatched junction bases numbered 3, after V lost 2 bases and J lost 6 bases. The CDR3 sequence is 13 residues long. Germline V gene data show CDR1 as SGDLS and CDR2 as YYNGEE. CDR3 nucleotide sequence: TGTGCCAGCAGCGTTGGGACAGGCGATGGCTACACCTTC. It specifies CASSVGTGDGYTF.

The gene calls are TRBV19 and TRBJ1-1; 10 positions match TRBD1. The V gene end was trimmed by 7 bases and the J gene end by 1 base; junction bases not matched to a gene: 3. The germline CDR1 and CDR2 sequences are LNHDA and SQIVND (reference sequence). The CDR3 contains 14 residues. DNA for the CDR3: TGTGCCAGTACCGGGACAGGGGAGAACACTGAAGCTTTCTTT. It specifies CASTGTGENTEAFF.

This chain links TRBV5-4 with TRBJ1-1, with D perhaps matching TRBD1 (5 bases). Germline values: CDR1 SGHNT, CDR2 YYREEE (reference sequence). This CDR3 has 14 amino acids. V gave up 7 bases and J gave up 0 bases, with 13 bases separating them. In nucleotides, the CDR3 is TGTGCCAGCGGCGTCGGGGGGATGAACACTGAAGCTTTCTTT. Translating gives CASGVGGMNTEAFF.

This clone was counted between two and nine times. This chain connects TRBV2 to TRBJ1-3; 7 bases fit TRBD1. Germline assignment: CDR1 SNHLY and CDR2 FYNNEI. V shed 4 bases and J 0 bases; nucleotides not matched to a gene: 0. The CDR3 consists of 14 residues. CDR3 residues: CASSGTGSGNTIYF. The CDR3 DNA reads as TGTGCCAGCAGTGGGACAGGCTCTGGAAACACCATATATTTT.